Listed below are T cell receptor beta chains from one sample, sequenced in a study of CD8 T cells in ankylosing spondylitis. From the 5' RACE reads, TCRdb called clonotypes with MiXCR, one entry per CDR3 protein. The sample shows 7,000 or so distinct CDR3 sequences, around 2.8% of them seen only once. Sequencing was performed on blood, either unsorted or a sorted T cell fraction (not recorded which). Source of these receptors: a female donor with ankylosing spondylitis or in good health (not recorded which). The CDR3 runs from the conserved cysteine through the conserved F or W. The order of the fields is D gene, J gene, V gene, clone size, CDR3 DNA, CDR3 protein. D genes are given only for firm matches. Clone size, where shown, is once, few, many, or a class for clones that have expanded.

>NA|TRBJ2-2|TRBV9|NA
TGTGCCAGCAGCCATACAAACACCGGGGAGCTGTTTTTT
CASSHTNTGELFF
>TRBD2|TRBJ2-1|TRBV9|medium-sized
TGTGCCAGCAGCCCCTTTAGGGGACTAGCGGGCGATGAGCAGTTCTTC
CASSPFRGLAGDEQFF
>NA|TRBJ2-7|TRBV9|many
TGTGCCAGCAGCCAGGCACTGGGAGGCGAGCAGTACTTC
CASSQALGGEQYF
>NA|TRBJ2-2|TRBV9|many
TGTGCCAGCAATTTAGGACAGTCGAACACCGGGGAGCTGTTTTTT
CASNLGQSNTGELFF
>TRBD1|TRBJ1-1|TRBV9|medium-sized
TGTGCCAGCAGCGGATCCGGGACAGGGAACACTGAAGCTTTCTTT
CASSGSGTGNTEAFF
>NA|TRBJ2-1|TRBV9|many
TGTGCCAGCAGCACCCGAGACGCGAGGGGACCCTACAATGAGCAGTTCTTC
CASSTRDARGPYNEQFF
>TRBD2|TRBJ2-7|TRBV9|medium-sized
TGTGCCAGCAGCCATACTAGCGGGAGTGGCGAGCAGTACTTC
CASSHTSGSGEQYF
>TRBD1|TRBJ2-7|TRBV9|many
TGTGCCAGCAGCCCCCGGGACAGGGTGTACGAGCAGTACTTC
CASSPRDRVYEQYF
>TRBD2|TRBJ2-1|TRBV9|many
TGTGCCAGCAGCCCCCGACTAGCGGGAGGGCTGGGTGAGCAGTTCTTC
CASSPRLAGGLGEQFF
>NA|TRBJ1-4|TRBV9|many
TGTGCCAGCAGCCCATCAGAGGGTGAAAAACTGTTTTTT
CASSPSEGEKLFF
>NA|TRBJ2-7|TRBV9|medium-sized
TGTGCCAGCGGTTCTACAGAAGACTACGAGCAGTACTTC
CASGSTEDYEQYF
>TRBD2|TRBJ2-6|TRBV9|many
TGTGCCAGCAGCGCTAAGACTAGCGGTAGCTCTGGGGCCAACGTCCTGACTTTC
CASSAKTSGSSGANVLTF
>NA|TRBJ1-2|TRBV9|many
TGTGCCAGCAGGGACGGACGGGGTAACTATGGCTACACCTTC
CASRDGRGNYGYTF
>TRBD1|TRBJ2-7|TRBV9|many
TGTGCCAGCAGCGTTGGGCCGGGACAGGGAAACTACGAGCAGTACTTC
CASSVGPGQGNYEQYF
>TRBD2|TRBJ2-1|TRBV9|many
TGTGCCAGCAGCCCTAGCGGGAACCTGGGCAATGAGCAGTTCTTC
CASSPSGNLGNEQFF
>TRBD2|TRBJ2-1|TRBV9|medium-sized
TGTGCCAGCAGCGACAACCCGCGGGGGGCCTGGAATGAGCAGTTCTTC
CASSDNPRGAWNEQFF
>TRBD2|TRBJ2-3|TRBV9|many
TGTGCCAGCAGCTTCGGCGGGGGGTTGGGCACAGATACGCAGTATTTT
CASSFGGGLGTDTQYF
>TRBD2|TRBJ2-1|TRBV9|many
TGTGCCAGCAGCCCAGCGGGAGGGGGCAATGAGCAGTTCTTC
CASSPAGGGNEQFF
>TRBD1|TRBJ1-2|TRBV9|many
TGTGCCAGCAGCGTAGCGCCGGGACAGGGAGATGGCTACACCTTC
CASSVAPGQGDGYTF
>TRBD1|TRBJ2-1|TRBV9|medium-sized
TGTGCCAGCAGCGTAGTGGGGACAGGGGGCTTCAATGAGCAGTTCTTC
CASSVVGTGGFNEQFF
>TRBD1|TRBJ2-3|TRBV9|medium-sized
TGTGCCAGCAGCGCACCCCGGGACAGGGTGGGTCGGACAGATACGCAGTATTTT
CASSAPRDRVGRTDTQYF
>TRBD2|TRBJ2-3|TRBV9|many
TGTGCCAGCAGCGTAATGGGACTAGCGGGGGATACGCAGTATTTT
CASSVMGLAGDTQYF
>TRBD1|TRBJ2-3|TRBV9|many
TGTGCCAGCGGCAGGGGGACAGATACGCAGTATTTT
CASGRGTDTQYF
>TRBD2|TRBJ2-1|TRBV9|medium-sized
TGTGCCAGCAGCGTCGGCGGGGGGATATACAATGAGCAGTTCTTC
CASSVGGGIYNEQFF
>NA|TRBJ2-7|TRBV9|many
TGTGCCAGCAGCGTAGTGGCCAGGACCTACGAGCAGTACTTC
CASSVVARTYEQYF
>TRBD1|TRBJ1-4|TRBV9|many
TGTGCCAGCAGCGTAGAAGGGGGCGAAAAACTGTTTTTT
CASSVEGGEKLFF
>TRBD1|TRBJ2-7|TRBV9|many
TGTGCCAGCAGCTCCGGGACAGGGAACTACGAGCAGTACTTC
CASSSGTGNYEQYF
>NA|TRBJ1-2|TRBV9|medium-sized
TGTGCCAGCAGCTACGAGGGGTCGTATGGCTACACCTTC
CASSYEGSYGYTF
>NA|TRBJ2-1|TRBV9|many
TGTGCCAGCGCGGGTGGGGGTGGCTACAATGAGCAGTTCTTC
CASAGGGGYNEQFF
>TRBD1|TRBJ2-2|TRBV9|many
TGTGCCAGCAGCGTCCCCGCACCGGGACAGGGGAATCCATTGGGTCGAGGGGAGCTGTTTTTT
CASSVPAPGQGNPLGRGELFF
>TRBD1|TRBJ2-2|TRBV9|medium-sized
TGTGCCAGCAGCGTAGACAGGGGGACCGGGGAGCTGTTTTTT
CASSVDRGTGELFF
>NA|TRBJ2-1|TRBV9|many
TGTGCCAGCAGCGCACGTACTAGCAATGAGCAGTTCTTC
CASSARTSNEQFF
>TRBD2|TRBJ2-7|TRBV9|NA
TGTGCCAGCGTAGAGGGACTATCCTACGAGCAGTACTTC
CASVEGLSYEQYF
>NA|TRBJ2-1|TRBV21-1|many
TGTGCCAGCAGCAAAGCGGCGAGCGGGGGGAAAACTTCCTACAATGAGCAGTTCTTC
CASSKAASGGKTSYNEQFF
>NA|TRBJ2-3|TRBV9|medium-sized
TGTGCCAGCAGCGATGGCACAGATACGCAGTATTTT
CASSDGTDTQYF
>TRBD2|TRBJ2-7|TRBV9|medium-sized
TGTGCCAGCTCAGCGGGGGGTGAATACGAGCAGTACTTC
CASSAGGEYEQYF
>NA|TRBJ2-2|TRBV9|many
TGTGCCAGCAGTATTAACACCGGGGAGCTGTTTTTT
CASSINTGELFF
>NA|TRBJ1-5|TRBV9|many
TGTGCCAGCAGCGAAACAGGGAGTAGCAATCAGCCCCAGCATTTT
CASSETGSSNQPQHF
>NA|TRBJ2-2|TRBV25-1|medium-sized
TGTGCCAGCAGGTCCCCGGGACACATAACCACCGGGGAGCTGTTTTTT
CASRSPGHITTGELFF
>TRBD1|TRBJ2-3|TRBV9|medium-sized
TGTGCCAGCAGCGTTTCGACAGGGAGTGCAGATACGCAGTATTTT
CASSVSTGSADTQYF
>TRBD2|TRBJ2-3|TRBV9|many
TGTGCCAGCAGCGTGGAGGGAGCGGGGGGGCCAGATACGCAGTATTTT
CASSVEGAGGPDTQYF
>TRBD2|TRBJ2-1|TRBV9|many
TGTGCCAGCAGCGTAGTTGGATCTAGCGGGGCCCCCTACAATGAGCAGTTCTTC
CASSVVGSSGAPYNEQFF
>TRBD1|TRBJ2-3|TRBV9|large
TGTGCCAGCAGCGGACAGGGGTATAGCACAGATACGCAGTATTTT
CASSGQGYSTDTQYF
>TRBD1|TRBJ2-6|TRBV9|many
TGTGCCAGCAGCGCGACAGGGGCTGGGGCCAACGTCCTGACTTTC
CASSATGAGANVLTF
>NA|TRBJ2-1|TRBV9|many
TGTGCCAGCAGCTCCGGTAATGAGCAGTTCTTC
CASSSGNEQFF
>NA|TRBJ2-2|TRBV9|many
TGTGCCAGCAGCGTAGCGCCGGGGACCGGGGAGCTGTTTTTT
CASSVAPGTGELFF
>TRBD1|TRBJ2-5|TRBV9|many
TGTGCCAGCAGCGTAGCGGGACAGGGGGCACGAGAGACCCAGTACTTC
CASSVAGQGARETQYF
>NA|TRBJ1-2|TRBV9|many
TGTGCCAGCAGCGTTGGGGACTCATGGGGGTGGAGTAACTATGGCTACACCTTC
CASSVGDSWGWSNYGYTF
>NA|TRBJ2-2|TRBV9|many
TGTGCCAGCAGCGTTAAGGGCACCGGGGAGCTGTTTTTT
CASSVKGTGELFF